This T cell receptor (beta chain) was captured by sequencing in a study of blood T cell repertoires in COVID-19. Study in general: In Cohort 3, a recovered donor had either two negative PCRs, clearance, or symptom resolution. Collection of acute and convalescent COVID-19 samples took place in the United States, Italy and Spain. T cells, B-cell-depleted T cells, or PBMCs provided the cDNA or gDNA that served as material.

The CDR3 is made up of 17 amino acids. Losses at the gene ends were 0 bases for V and 1 base for J; bases not matched to a gene: 2. The germline V gene has CDR1 SGHNT and CDR2 YYREEE (reference sequence). As handled by the study authors: Amplification of reference gene primers provided the estimated nucleated cell counts. Using immunoSEQ multiplex PCR, the repertoire was profiled, and TCRdb retains in-frame clones only, with some absent. That table is the source of V, J and clone size, and D and trimming were worked out from the DNA. The profile shows a few hundred thousand clones, around 87% of them singletons.

The origin of this receptor is a man in his forties in a cohort exposed to, infected with or recovered from COVID-19 (not recorded which). The sample taken for sequencing was PBMCs or T cells enriched from blood (not recorded which). V and J are TRBV5-4 and TRBJ2-2; 11 nucleotides line up with TRBD2. The CDR3 DNA is TGTGCCAGCAGCTTGGGAGGGACTAGCGGGAACACCGGGGAGCTGTTTTTT. As protein: CASSLGGTSGNTGELFF.